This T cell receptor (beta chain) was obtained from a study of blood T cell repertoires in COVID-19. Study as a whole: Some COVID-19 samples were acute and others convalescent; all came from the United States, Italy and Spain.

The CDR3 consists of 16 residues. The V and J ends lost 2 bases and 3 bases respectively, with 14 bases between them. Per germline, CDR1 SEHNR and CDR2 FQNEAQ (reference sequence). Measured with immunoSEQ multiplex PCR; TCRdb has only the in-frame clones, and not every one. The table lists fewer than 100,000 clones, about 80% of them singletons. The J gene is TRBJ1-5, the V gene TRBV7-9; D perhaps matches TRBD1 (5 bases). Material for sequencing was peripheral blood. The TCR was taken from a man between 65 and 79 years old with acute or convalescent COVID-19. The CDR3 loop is CASSLSGREDNQPQHF. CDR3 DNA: TGTGCCAGCAGCTTATCCGGCAGGGAAGACAATCAGCCCCAGCATTTT.